This T cell receptor (beta chain) is from a study of OX40 agonist ivuxolimab in advanced cancers. Measured with immunoSEQ multiplex PCR; TCRdb has only the in-frame clones, and not every one. Of 23,000 or so clones detected, 80% to 90% appear once; the ten largest clones hold more than 30%. Germline assignment: CDR1 SGHRS and CDR2 YFSETQ. Trimming left V 6 bases short and J 8 bases short, with 33 bases between. There are 20 residues in the CDR3. The TCR was taken from an adult with an advanced solid tumor such as melanoma, head and neck, liver or kidney cancer. The gene calls are TRBV5-1 and TRBJ1-6; a possible D gene is TRBD1 (5 bases). The sample was CD4+ or CD8+ T cells sorted from blood, taken in a trial of the OX40 agonist ivuxolimab. The CDR3 region is CASTPTPAGSLIRHDSPLHF. The CDR3 coding sequence is TGCGCCAGCACCCCGACCCCCGCAGGGAGCTTAATCCGTCACGATTCACCCCTCCACTTT. The variable domain in full, with the rest retrieved from reference TRBV5-1 and TRBJ1-6, is KAGVTQTPRYLIKTRGQQVTLSCSPISGHRSVSWYQQTPGQGLQFLFEYFSETQRNKGNFPGRFSGRQFSNSRSEMNVSTLELGDSALYLCASTPTPAGSLIRHDSPLHFGNGTRLTVT.